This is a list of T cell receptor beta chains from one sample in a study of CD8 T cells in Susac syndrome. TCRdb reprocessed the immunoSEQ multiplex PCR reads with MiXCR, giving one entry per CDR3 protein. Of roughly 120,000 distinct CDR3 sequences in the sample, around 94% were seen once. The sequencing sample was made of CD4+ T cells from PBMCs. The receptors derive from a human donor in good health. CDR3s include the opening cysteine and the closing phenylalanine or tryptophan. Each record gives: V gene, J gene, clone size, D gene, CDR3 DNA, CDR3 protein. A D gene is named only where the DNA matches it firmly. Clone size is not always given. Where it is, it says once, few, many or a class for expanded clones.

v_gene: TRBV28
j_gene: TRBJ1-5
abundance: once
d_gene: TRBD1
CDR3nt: TGTGCCACCAAGGGGGCTTTGAATCAGCCCCAGCATTTT
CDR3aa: CATKGALNQPQHF

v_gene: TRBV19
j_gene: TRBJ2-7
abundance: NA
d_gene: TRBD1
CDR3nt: TGTGCCAGTAGAACTACCACCGGGACAGGGCCCTACGAGCAGTACTTC
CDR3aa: CASRTTTGTGPYEQYF

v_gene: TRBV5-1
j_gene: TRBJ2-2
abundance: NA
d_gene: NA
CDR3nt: TGCGCCAGCAGCTTGGGGGCAACTTCCACCGGGGAGCTGTTTTTT
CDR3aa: CASSLGATSTGELFF

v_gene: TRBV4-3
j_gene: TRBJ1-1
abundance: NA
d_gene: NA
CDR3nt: TGCGCCAGCAGCCAAGATAACAGGGCCCCCGAAGCTTTCTTT
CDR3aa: CASSQDNRAPEAFF

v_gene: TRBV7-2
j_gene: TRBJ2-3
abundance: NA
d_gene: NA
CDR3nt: TGTGCCAGCAGCTTGACGGGGACCTTCACAGATACGCAGTATTTT
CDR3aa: CASSLTGTFTDTQYF

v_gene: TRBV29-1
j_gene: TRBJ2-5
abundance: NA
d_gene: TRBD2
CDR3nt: TGCAGCGTTCTAGCGGGCCCCCAAGAGACCCAGTACTTC
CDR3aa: CSVLAGPQETQYF

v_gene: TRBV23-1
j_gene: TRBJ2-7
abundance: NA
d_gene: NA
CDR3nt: TGCGCCAGCAGTCTGGTCAGTTACTACGAGCAGTACTTC
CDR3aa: CASSLVSYYEQYF

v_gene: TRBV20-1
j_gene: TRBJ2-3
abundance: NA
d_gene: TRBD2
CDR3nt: TGCAGTGCTACTCAAGCGGGAGGGCCGTATACGCAGTATTTT
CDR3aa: CSATQAGGPYTQYF

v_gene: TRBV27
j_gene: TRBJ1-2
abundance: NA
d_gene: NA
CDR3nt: TGTGCCAGCAGCCCAGGAAGCCGTAACTATGGCTACACCTTC
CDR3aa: CASSPGSRNYGYTF

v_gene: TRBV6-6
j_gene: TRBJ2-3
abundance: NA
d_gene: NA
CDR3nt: TGTGCCAGCATAAGAAACTCGGGCACAGATACGCAGTATTTT
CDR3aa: CASIRNSGTDTQYF

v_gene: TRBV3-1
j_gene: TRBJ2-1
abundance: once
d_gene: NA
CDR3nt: TGTGCCAGCAGTCGGGGGCAGGCCTACAATGAGCAGTTCTTC
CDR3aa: CASSRGQAYNEQFF

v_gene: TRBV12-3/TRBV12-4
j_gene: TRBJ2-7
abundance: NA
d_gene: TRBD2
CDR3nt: TGTGCCAGCAGTTTGGCTAGCGGGGGACCCTACGAGCAGTACTTC
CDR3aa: CASSLASGGPYEQYF

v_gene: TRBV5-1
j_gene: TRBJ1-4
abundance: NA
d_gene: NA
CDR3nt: TGCGCCAGCAGCTTGATTCGGCAGGGCGGAACTAATGAAAAACTGTTTTTT
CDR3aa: CASSLIRQGGTNEKLFF

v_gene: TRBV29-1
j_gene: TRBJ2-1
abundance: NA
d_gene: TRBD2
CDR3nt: TGCAGCGTTGAGGGGGCTAGCGGGAGGTGGAATTCAGGTGAGCAGTTCTTC
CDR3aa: CSVEGASGRWNSGEQFF

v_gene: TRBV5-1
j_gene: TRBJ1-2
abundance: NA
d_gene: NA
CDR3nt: TGCGCCAGCAGCTTGGCCGAGCGAGAAGGAGGCTACACCTTC
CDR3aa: CASSLAEREGGYTF

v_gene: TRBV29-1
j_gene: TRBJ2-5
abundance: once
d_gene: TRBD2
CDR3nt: TGCAGCGCTGACAGCGGGAGGGGAGAGACCCAGTACTTC
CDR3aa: CSADSGRGETQYF

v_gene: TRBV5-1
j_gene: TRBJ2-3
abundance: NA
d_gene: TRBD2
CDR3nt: TGCGCCAGCCGACCGGGACTAGTTAGTGATACGCAGTATTTT
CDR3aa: CASRPGLVSDTQYF

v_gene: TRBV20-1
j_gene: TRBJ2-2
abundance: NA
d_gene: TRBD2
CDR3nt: TGCAGTGCCCCGGGACTAGCGGGAGGGGTCACCGGGGAGCTGTTTTTT
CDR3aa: CSAPGLAGGVTGELFF

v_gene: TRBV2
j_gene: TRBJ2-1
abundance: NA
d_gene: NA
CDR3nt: TGTGCCAGCAGTGCGTTTCAGGAGCAGTTCTTC
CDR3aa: CASSAFQEQFF

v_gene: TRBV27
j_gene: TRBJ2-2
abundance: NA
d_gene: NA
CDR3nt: TGTGCCAGCAGTTTATTTCCAGGGCGGCTGTTTTTT
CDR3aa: CASSLFPGRLFF